These 27 T cell receptor beta chains were all obtained from the same sample, sequenced in a study of blood T cell repertoires in COVID-19. Sequencing was performed with immunoSEQ multiplex PCR; in TCRdb, only in-frame clones are kept and a portion is missing. The sample lists 100,000 to 150,000 clones, around nine tenths occurring once. Sequenced sample: peripheral blood. The receptors stem from a man aged 55 to 70 with COVID-19, enrolled during active disease.

In this sample, this clone turned up a few times. The chain combines TRBV19 with TRBJ2-1; D is possibly TRBD2 (7 bases). The germline gives CDR1 LNHDA, CDR2 SQIVND (reference sequence). Trimming took 3 bases from V and 7 from J, leaving 25 bases between them. The CDR3 has 18 amino acids. In DNA form, the CDR3 reads TGTGCCAGTAGTATCCGGGCAATTGGGGGGGCCGAGAGGAATGAGCAGTTCTTC. Its translation: CASSIRAIGGAERNEQFF.

The count of this clone is one. This chain joins TRBV18 and TRBJ1-5; the D gene is possibly TRBD1 (6 bases). Trimming left V 3 bases short and J 0 bases short, with 9 bases between. This CDR3 contains 15 residues. Per germline, CDR1 KGHSH and CDR2 LQKENI. CDR3 residues: CASSPSTGSNQPQHF. The CDR3, as DNA: TGTGCCAGCTCACCTTCGACAGGTAGCAATCAGCCCCAGCATTTT. Supplemented by reference TRBV18 and TRBJ1-5, the full variable domain reads NAGVMQNPRHLVRRRGQEARLRCSPMKGHSHVYWYRQLPEEGLKFMVYLQKENIIDESGMPKERFSAEFPKEGPSILRIQQVVRGDSAAYFCASSPSTGSNQPQHFGDGTRLSIL.

V and J are TRBV5-4 and TRBJ2-1, with TRBD2 matching over 7 bases. The ends lost 0 bases at V and 2 bases at J; junction bases unmatched: 2. Germline V gives CDR1 SGHNT, CDR2 YYREEE (reference sequence). The CDR3 loop spans 15 amino acids. Here the CDR3 DNA reads TGTGCCAGCAGCTTGGGGGGGACTACCTACAATGAGCAGTTCTTC. This sequence encodes CASSLGGTTYNEQFF.

The chain has TRBV4-1 and TRBJ1-5, with 9 bases aligning to TRBD1. The CDR3 length is 16 residues. CDR1 and CDR2 (germline): MGHRA, YSYEKL. V lost 0 bases, J lost 4 bases, and 4 bases stayed unmatched. For the CDR3, the DNA is TGCGCCAGCAGCCAAGATATCGACAGGGGGAATCAGCCCCAGCATTTT. Its protein product is CASSQDIDRGNQPQHF.

The chain couples TRBV5-5 to TRBJ1-2; 10 positions match TRBD1. Losses at the gene ends were 4 bases for V and 8 bases for J; bases not matched to a gene: 2. The CDR3 spans 12 residues. Germline V gives CDR1 SGHKS, CDR2 YYEKEE (reference sequence). The CDR3 loop reads CASSVTGGGYTF. The CDR3 DNA is TGTGCCAGCAGCGTGACAGGGGGCGGCTACACCTTC.

The chain has TRBV12-5 and TRBJ2-3, with 7 bases aligning to TRBD1. The CDR3 is made up of 15 amino acids. Trimming removed 3 bases from V and 8 bases from J; junction bases left unmatched: 11. CDR1 LGHNT and CDR2 FRNRAP come from the germline V gene. The CDR3 region is CASGFVGQQGGTQYF. The CDR3 nucleotides read TGTGCTAGTGGTTTTGTGGGACAGCAAGGGGGTACGCAGTATTTT.

The rearrangement links TRBV5-1 to TRBJ2-7, with TRBD1 as a possible D gene (5 bases). CDR3 length equals 15 residues. With 4 bases removed from V and 7 bases from J, the gap between germline ends came to 21 bases. Looked up from germline, CDR1 is SGHRS and CDR2 is YFSETQ. The CDR3 here is CASSDRWGLDGEQYF. CDR3 nucleotides: TGCGCCAGCAGCGACAGATGGGGCCTAGATGGGGAGCAGTACTTC. Variable domain in full (rest from reference TRBV5-1 and TRBJ2-7): KAGVTQTPRYLIKTRGQQVTLSCSPISGHRSVSWYQQTPGQGLQFLFEYFSETQRNKGNFPGRFSGRQFSNSRSEMNVSTLELGDSALYLCASSDRWGLDGEQYFGPGTRLTVT.

The chain employs TRBV30 and TRBJ1-2; a weak D match, TRBD1 (5 bases). Per germline, CDR1 GTSNPN and CDR2 SVGIG (reference sequence). The length of the CDR3 is 14 residues. Deletions cut 2 bases from V and 4 bases from J, with 14 bases between. CDR3 coding DNA: TGTGCCTGGAGTTCAGGGTTAGGCCTCTATGGCTACACCTTC. It yields the protein CAWSSGLGLYGYTF.

The chain recombines TRBV5-5 with TRBJ1-6; D is perhaps TRBD1 (6 bases). Germline lookup yields CDR1 SGHKS and CDR2 YYEKEE (reference sequence). Trimming removed 2 bases from V and 7 bases from J, with 10 bases in between. This CDR3 comprises 14 residues. This CDR3 is CASSLTGKNSPLHF. CDR3 in DNA: TGTGCCAGCAGCTTAACAGGGAAAAATTCACCCCTCCACTTT.

The gene calls are TRBV5-8 and TRBJ1-5; D is ambiguous. In germline, CDR1 is SGHTS, CDR2 YDEGEE. V lost 3 bases, J lost 7 bases, and 20 bases lay in between. The CDR3 is 16 amino acids. Here the CDR3 DNA reads TGTGCCAGCAGCTCTTGGGCCCTTCTCCGTCGGCAGCCCCAGCATTTT. Amino acid sequence: CASSSWALLRRQPQHF.

In this sample, this clone turned up once. The V gene is TRBV28, the J gene TRBJ2-5; perhaps TRBD1 as D (5 bases). The germline V gene has CDR1 MDHEN and CDR2 SYDVKM. The length of the CDR3 is 14 residues. V lost 5 bases and J lost 5, with 15 bases in between. The CDR3 here is CASSAWGAGETQYF. In DNA form, the CDR3 reads TGTGCCAGCAGTGCGTGGGGCGCCGGGGAGACCCAGTACTTC.

This clone showed up just a few times. The chain employs TRBV11-1 and TRBJ2-3; TRBD2 matches at 14 bases. In germline, CDR1 is SGHAT, CDR2 FQDESV (reference sequence). V was pared by 5 bases and J by 5 bases, with 3 bases of the junction left unmatched. CDR3 size: 15 residues. CDR3 nucleotides: TGTGCCAGCAGCGGACTAGCGGGGGGTCGAGATACGCAGTATTTT. Its protein is CASSGLAGGRDTQYF.

The chain uses TRBV2 and TRBJ1-5; the D is unclear. The CDR3 is made up of 15 amino acids. V gave up 2 bases and J gave up 0 bases, with 8 bases separating them. CDR1 and CDR2 (germline): SNHLY, FYNNEI. CDR3 sequence (DNA): TGTGCCAGCAGTGAAATGGGGAGTAGCAATCAGCCCCAGCATTTT. Residues: CASSEMGSSNQPQHF.

The chain combines TRBV12-3 or TRBV12-4 with TRBJ1-2, with 7 positions matching TRBD1. After removal of 6 bases from V and 8 bases from J, the junction contained 9 bases not matched to a gene. The CDR3 runs to 13 residues. The CDR3 DNA reads as TGTGCCAGCAGCTTCCAGGGGGTAAGGGGCTACACCTTC. Encoded protein: CASSFQGVRGYTF.

This sequence joins TRBV7-9 and TRBJ2-6, with D possibly being TRBD1 (6 bases). Germline-derived CDR1 and CDR2 are SEHNR and FQNEAQ (reference sequence). V was trimmed by 4 bases and J by 0 bases, leaving 10 bases between them. The CDR3 extends over 16 amino acids. The CDR3, as DNA: TGTGCCAGCAGCTCGAAGGGGGTCTCTGGGGCCAACGTCCTGACTTTC. Amino acids: CASSSKGVSGANVLTF.

The chain recombines TRBV10-3 with TRBJ1-1, with 8 positions matching TRBD1. The CDR3 loop spans 14 amino acids. Trimming removed 5 bases from V and 2 bases from J; junction bases left unmatched: 4. Germline V gene lookup returns CDR1 ENHRY and CDR2 SYGVKD. CDR3 loop: CAISPQGANTEAFF. The CDR3, as DNA: TGTGCCATCAGTCCCCAGGGGGCTAACACTGAAGCTTTCTTT.

This CDR3 is CAPPPGRVSYEQYF. CDR3 DNA: TGCGCCCCCCCTCCTGGCCGGGTGTCCTACGAGCAGTACTTC. The V call is TRBV5-1, the J call TRBJ2-7; D not resolved. V lost 10 bases to trimming and J lost 1 base, with 18 bases between them. Germline loops: CDR1 SGHRS, CDR2 YFSETQ. This CDR3 spans 14 amino acids.

V usage is TRBV4-3 and J usage is TRBJ2-5, with D possibly being TRBD2 (6 bases). The germline gives CDR1 LGHNA, CDR2 YSLEER. The V gene lost 0 bases and the J gene lost 4 bases, with 15 bases spanning the gap. This CDR3 comprises 16 residues. CDR3 residues: CASSQDWGTQRETQYF. The CDR3 DNA reads TGCGCCAGCAGCCAAGATTGGGGGACTCAACGAGAGACCCAGTACTTC.

V usage is TRBV4-3 and J usage is TRBJ2-1, with TRBD1 matching 10 bases. V shed 0 bases and J 6 bases; nucleotides not matched to a gene: 8. From germline, CDR1 is LGHNA and CDR2 YSLEER. The CDR3 is 17 residues long. DNA for the CDR3: TGCGCCAGCAGCCAAGATAGAGGGACAGGGGTACGCAATGAGCAGTTCTTC. Amino acid sequence: CASSQDRGTGVRNEQFF.

This chain uses TRBV7-3 with TRBJ1-2, with D unresolved. The CDR3 is 14 amino acids. V lost 1 base, J lost 4 bases, and 10 bases lay in between. Germline V gene sequence: CDR1 SGHTA, CDR2 FQGTGA. The CDR3 region is CASSLSPGGYGYTF. The DNA of the CDR3 is TGTGCCAGCAGCTTAAGCCCGGGTGGCTATGGCTACACCTTC.

The chain carries TRBV12-3 or TRBV12-4 and TRBJ1-2; perhaps TRBD1 as D (5 bases). Trimming left V 3 bases short and J 6 bases short, with 11 bases between. CDR3 size: 13 residues. The CDR3 spells CASSFQRGDGYTF. The CDR3 region has the DNA TGTGCCAGCAGTTTTCAAAGGGGTGATGGCTACACCTTC.

The chain is built from TRBV7-3 and TRBJ2-5; no clear D gene. The CDR3 loop spans 13 amino acids. The ends were cut back, 3 bases at V and 5 bases at J, with 10 bases in the middle. Germline V gene lookup returns CDR1 SGHTA and CDR2 FQGTGA. CDR3 residues: CASSFTTGETQYF. The CDR3 nucleotides read TGTGCCAGCAGCTTTACGACCGGGGAGACCCAGTACTTC.

The chain carries TRBV7-8 and TRBJ1-4; 8 bases match TRBD1. Germline assignment: CDR1 SGHVS and CDR2 FQNEAQ. With V trimmed by 7 bases and J by 8 bases, 9 bases remained unmatched. There are 14 residues in the CDR3. The CDR3 reads CASIADRVGEKLFF. In nucleotides, the CDR3 is TGTGCCAGCATCGCGGACAGGGTCGGAGAAAAACTGTTTTTT.

The rearrangement uses TRBV7-8 and TRBJ2-7; D is perhaps TRBD1 (5 bases). Deletions cut 1 base from V and 6 bases from J, with 10 bases between. The CDR3 covers 13 residues. In germline, CDR1 is SGHVS, CDR2 FQNEAQ. The CDR3 sequence: CASSLVWGSEQYF. The CDR3 nucleotides read TGTGCCAGCAGCTTAGTGTGGGGCAGCGAGCAGTACTTC.

The chain uses TRBV2 and TRBJ1-6, with 9 bases matching TRBD1. Per germline, CDR1 SNHLY and CDR2 FYNNEI. The CDR3 has 15 amino acids. V lost 5 bases, J lost 9 bases, and 8 bases stayed unmatched. DNA of the CDR3: TGTGCCAGCAGTAAACGGGACAGGGACATTTCACCCCTCCACTTT. Translation: CASSKRDRDISPLHF.

CDR3 sequence (DNA): TGTGCCAGCGTAACCGGGACAGGGAATGAAAAACTGTTTTTT. It codes for CASVTGTGNEKLFF. The chain links TRBV7-9 to TRBJ1-4, with 9 bases fitting TRBD1. This CDR3 spans 14 amino acids. CDR1 is SEHNR, CDR2 FQNEAQ, per germline (reference sequence). With 8 bases clipped from V and 5 bases from J, the junction kept 6 bases outside the gene matches.

This sequence joins TRBV5-4 and TRBJ2-5; D is possibly TRBD1 (5 bases). Germline loops: CDR1 SGHNT, CDR2 YYREEE (reference sequence). The CDR3 totals 14 residues. V was shortened by 0 bases and J by 1 base, with 7 bases between the two germline ends. The CDR3 coding sequence is TGTGCCAGCAGCTTGGAGGGGCCCCAAGAGACCCAGTACTTC. This translates into CASSLEGPQETQYF.